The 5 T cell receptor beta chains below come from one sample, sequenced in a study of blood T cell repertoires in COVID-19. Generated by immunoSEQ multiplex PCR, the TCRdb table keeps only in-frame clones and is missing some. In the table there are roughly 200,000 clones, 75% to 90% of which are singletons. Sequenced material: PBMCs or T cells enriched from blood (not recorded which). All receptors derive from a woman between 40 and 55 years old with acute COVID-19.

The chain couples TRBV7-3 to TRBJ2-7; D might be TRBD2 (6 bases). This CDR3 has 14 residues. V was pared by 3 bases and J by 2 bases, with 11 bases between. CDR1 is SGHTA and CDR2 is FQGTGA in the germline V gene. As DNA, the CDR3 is TGTGCCAGCAGCTTCGGGACTCCCCCCTACGAGCAGTACTTC. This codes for CASSFGTPPYEQYF.

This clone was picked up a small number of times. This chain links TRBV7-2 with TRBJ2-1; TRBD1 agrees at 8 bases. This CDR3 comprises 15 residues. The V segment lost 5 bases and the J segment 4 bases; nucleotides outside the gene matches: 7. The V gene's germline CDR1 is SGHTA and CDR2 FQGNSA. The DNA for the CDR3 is TGTGCCAGCAGCCAGGACAGGGTAAGATACAATGAGCAGTTCTTC. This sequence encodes CASSQDRVRYNEQFF.

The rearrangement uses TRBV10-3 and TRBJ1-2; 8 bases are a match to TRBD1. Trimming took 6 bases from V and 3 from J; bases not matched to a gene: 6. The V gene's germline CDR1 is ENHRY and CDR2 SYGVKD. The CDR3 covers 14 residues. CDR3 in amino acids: CAIRAGGEDYGYTF. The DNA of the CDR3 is TGTGCCATCAGGGCAGGGGGCGAGGACTATGGCTACACCTTC.

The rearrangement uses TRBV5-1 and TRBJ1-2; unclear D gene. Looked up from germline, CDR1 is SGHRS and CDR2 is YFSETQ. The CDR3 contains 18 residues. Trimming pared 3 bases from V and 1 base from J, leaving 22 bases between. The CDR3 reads CASSYYTLFGELNYGYTF. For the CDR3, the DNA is TGCGCCAGCAGCTACTACACCCTTTTCGGGGAACTTAACTATGGCTACACCTTC.

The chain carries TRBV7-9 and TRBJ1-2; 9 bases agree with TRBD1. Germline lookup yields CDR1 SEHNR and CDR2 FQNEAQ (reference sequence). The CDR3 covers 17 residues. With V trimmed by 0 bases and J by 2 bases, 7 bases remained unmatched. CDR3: CASSLAIRQGVNYGYTF. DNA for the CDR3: TGTGCCAGCAGCTTAGCTATAAGACAGGGGGTGAACTATGGCTACACCTTC.